This T cell receptor (beta chain) was captured by sequencing in a study of cytomegalovirus exposure and HLA in healthy donors. The CDR3 runs 14 residues. V lost 6 bases, J lost 7 bases, and 7 bases stayed unmatched. Germline values: CDR1 MNHNS, CDR2 SASEGT. Samples came from healthy bone marrow donors. The PCR used 60 Vbeta and 13 Jbeta primers. Clones were sequenced by immunoSEQ multiplex PCR, and TCRdb holds only the in-frame ones, with some missing. The data contain tens of thousands of clones, under 80% of them seen just once; the ten biggest clones take up 12% to 15%. The TCR sequence derives from a male donor in good health and CMV-seropositive. Material: PBMCs. The V call is TRBV6-1, the J call TRBJ1-4; TRBD1 matches 8 bases. In nucleotides, the CDR3 is TGTGCCAGCAGAGCCGGGACAGGTCGTGAAAAACTGTTTTTT. It yields the protein CASRAGTGREKLFF.